Sequencing of this T cell receptor (beta chain) was carried out in a study of cytomegalovirus exposure and HLA in healthy donors. Study outcomes and limitations: Most TCR sequences proved rare, with some public TCRs found in many donors. In vitro testing confirmed three CMV-associated chains as specific for CMV antigens.

CDR1 and CDR2 from the germline V gene are SGHTS and YDEGEE. This CDR3 has 15 amino acids. The V and J ends lost 0 bases and 0 bases respectively, with 7 bases between them. Among the roughly 120 subjects of the validation cohort, separate from the approximately 670-subject first cohort, were the donors. Regarding this clone: Its specificity is unknown.

Clones were sequenced by immunoSEQ multiplex PCR, and TCRdb holds only the in-frame ones, with some missing. Among around 63,000 clones listed, around 92% were seen once. The TCR sequence derives from a woman younger than 35 in good health and CMV-seronegative. Sequences were obtained from PBMCs. The chain couples TRBV5-8 to TRBJ1-5; D is uncertain. CDR3 in amino acids: CASSLATGSNQPQHF. The CDR3 nucleotides read TGTGCCAGCAGCTTGGCCACCGGTAGCAATCAGCCCCAGCATTTT.